Below are 24 T cell receptor beta chains sequenced from a single sample in a study of T cell responses to AZD1222 COVID-19 vaccine (dated by TCRdb to the early 2020s). This specimen's time point label, interpreted: baseline before first vaccination. Library generation was performed with the immunoSEQ multiplex PCR assay. The source is immuneACCESS, and TCRdb retained only in-frame sequences with V and J called. Part of the clones is not carried over; for the studies checked, unresolved V genes explain less than half of this, and the remainder is unexplained. Across this sample there are some 100,000 clones, with over 75% seen only once. About 10% of the sample comes from the top ten. The sample consisted of peripheral blood, taken on day 0 of AZD1222 vaccination. These receptors all stem from an adult in good health.

The chain carries TRBV19 and TRBJ1-5, with D unresolved. The CDR3 is 13 amino acids. In germline, CDR1 is LNHDA, CDR2 SQIVND (reference sequence). Trimming took off 8 bases at V and 3 bases at J, with 11 bases between the two ends. CDR3 sequence reads: CASAWGVNQPQHF. The CDR3 DNA reads as TGTGCCAGTGCCTGGGGAGTCAATCAGCCCCAGCATTTT.

The chain uses TRBV7-2 and TRBJ1-2; the D gene is possibly TRBD1 (5 bases). V lost 1 base, J lost 8 bases, and 14 bases lay in between. The CDR3 runs 14 residues. Germline V gene lookup returns CDR1 SGHTA and CDR2 FQGNSA. The DNA of the CDR3 is TGTGCCAGCAGCTTAGGAAGAGGGACCGGGGGCTACACCTTC. Translation gives CASSLGRGTGGYTF.

The chain has TRBV6-2 or TRBV6-3 and TRBJ1-3; D ambiguous. The ends were cut back, 2 bases at V and 0 bases at J, with 8 bases in the middle. Germline CDR1 and CDR2: MNHEY and SVGEGT. CDR3 length: 15 amino acids. The CDR3 sequence: CASSYVGRSGNTIYF. CDR3 DNA: TGTGCCAGCAGTTACGTGGGCCGCTCTGGAAACACCATATATTTT.

This chain links TRBV27 with TRBJ1-3; D is uncertain. CDR1 MNHEY and CDR2 SMNVEV come from the germline V gene (reference sequence). The CDR3 is made up of 17 amino acids. Trimming removed 0 bases at V and 0 bases at J, with 12 bases between. The CDR3 sequence is CASSLSMGGFSGNTIYF. Here the CDR3 DNA reads TGTGCCAGCAGTTTATCGATGGGAGGATTCTCTGGAAACACCATATATTTT.

This clone was detected once. The V and J genes are TRBV5-1 and TRBJ1-1; no reliable D call. This CDR3 has 13 residues. V was cut by 1 base and J by 2 bases, with 6 bases left in between. The germline V gene encodes CDR1 SGHRS and CDR2 YFSETQ. The CDR3 loop is CASSLYRNTEAFF. In DNA form, the CDR3 reads TGCGCCAGCAGCTTGTACAGAAACACTGAAGCTTTCTTT.

V is TRBV6-1 and J is TRBJ1-4; unclear D gene. The CDR3 covers 15 residues. From germline, CDR1 is MNHNS and CDR2 SASEGT. V was cut by 2 bases and J by 2 bases, with 9 bases left in between. The CDR3 DNA is TGTGCCAGCAGTGAAATGAGGGCGACTAATGAAAAACTGTTTTTT. Translating gives CASSEMRATNEKLFF.

The genes are TRBV19 and TRBJ2-2, with 8 bases identical to TRBD2. The CDR3 is 14 amino acids. V was pared by 8 bases and J by 13 bases, with 15 bases of the junction left unmatched. Germline CDR1 is LNHDA and CDR2 is SQIVND (reference sequence). CDR3 DNA sequence: TGTGCCAGTTTACGAACAGGTCCGGGAGGGTCGCTGTTTTTT. Translated: CASLRTGPGGSLFF.

The chain employs TRBV5-1 and TRBJ2-7; D perhaps matches TRBD2 (5 bases). CDR1 is SGHRS, CDR2 YFSETQ, per germline. V was cut by 4 bases and J by 2 bases, with 22 bases left in between. This CDR3 region has 17 residues. The CDR3 loop reads CASSGGLRTGSAYEQYF. The CDR3, as DNA: TGCGCCAGCAGCGGCGGTTTAAGGACGGGGTCAGCCTACGAGCAGTACTTC.

CDR3 residues: CASSSGTGAPGYTF. As DNA, the CDR3 is TGCGCCAGCAGCTCCGGGACAGGGGCTCCGGGCTACACCTTC. This chain links TRBV5-1 with TRBJ1-2, with 10 bases lining up with TRBD1. Germline lookup yields CDR1 SGHRS and CDR2 YFSETQ. Trimming at V came to 3 bases and at J to 8 bases, leaving 7 bases not matched to a gene. The CDR3 extends over 14 amino acids.

This chain joins TRBV7-2 and TRBJ1-5; D is possibly TRBD1 (6 bases). Trimming removed 5 bases at V and 6 bases at J, with 14 bases between. Germline V gene lookup returns CDR1 SGHTA and CDR2 FQGNSA. The CDR3 consists of 14 residues. CDR3 sequence (DNA): TGTGCCAGCAGCGAACAGGGAATTGGTCAGCCCCAGCATTTT. This codes for CASSEQGIGQPQHF.

The V gene is TRBV28, the J gene TRBJ2-7; unclear D gene. The V end lost 4 bases, the J end lost 3 bases, and 10 bases lay between the germline ends. This CDR3 contains 13 residues. Germline values: CDR1 MDHEN, CDR2 SYDVKM. CDR3 in DNA: TGTGCCAGCAGTTCTCCTCCCGGCTACGAGCAGTACTTC. Its protein product is CASSSPPGYEQYF.

V is TRBV19 and J is TRBJ1-5; D possibly corresponds to TRBD1 (5 bases). Germline lookup yields CDR1 LNHDA and CDR2 SQIVND (reference sequence). The CDR3 is made up of 14 amino acids. Trimming left V 3 bases short and J 3 bases short, with 9 bases between. The CDR3 DNA sequence: TGTGCCAGTAGTATCTGGGGGACCAATCAGCCCCAGCATTTT. It yields the protein CASSIWGTNQPQHF.

The gene calls are TRBV10-3 and TRBJ1-4; weak D call: TRBD1 (5 bases). With 5 bases removed from V and 0 bases from J, the gap between germline ends came to 7 bases. CDR3 length equals 14 residues. In germline, CDR1 is ENHRY, CDR2 SYGVKD. The DNA of the CDR3 is TGTGCCATCAGTTCAGGGCCAACTAATGAAAAACTGTTTTTT. Its protein product is CAISSGPTNEKLFF.

The J gene is TRBJ2-2, the V gene TRBV6-1; 9 bases match TRBD2. This CDR3 spans 16 amino acids. V gave up 0 bases and J gave up 4 bases; unmatched junction bases: 3. CDR1 is MNHNS, CDR2 SASEGT, per germline. This CDR3 reads CASSEASGRLTGELFF. As DNA, the CDR3 is TGTGCCAGCAGTGAAGCTAGCGGGAGACTCACCGGGGAGCTGTTTTTT.

This chain joins TRBV9 and TRBJ1-1; 7 bases match TRBD1. Germline lookup yields CDR1 SGDLS and CDR2 YYNGEE. After removal of 0 bases from V and 7 bases from J, the junction contained 6 bases not matched to a gene. The CDR3 runs to 14 residues. CDR3 in amino acids: CASSVVQGNGEAFF. The CDR3 DNA reads as TGTGCCAGCAGCGTAGTACAGGGGAACGGTGAAGCTTTCTTT. The full variable domain, completed using reference TRBV9 and TRBJ1-1, is DSGVTQTPKHLITATGQRVTLRCSPRSGDLSVYWYQQSLDQGLQFLIQYYNGEERAKGNILERFSAQQFPDLHSELNLSSLELGDSALYFCASSVVQGNGEAFFGQGTRLTVV.

The chain is built from TRBV2 and TRBJ1-2; D not certain. Per the germline V gene, CDR1 is SNHLY and CDR2 is FYNNEI. Trimming removed 2 bases at V and 6 bases at J, with 7 bases between. This CDR3 spans 12 amino acids. CDR3 nucleotides: TGTGCCAGCAGTGAAAAACGAAATGGCTACACCTTC. It codes for CASSEKRNGYTF. The full variable domain, completed using reference TRBV2 and TRBJ1-2, is EPEVTQTPSHQVTQMGQEVILRCVPISNHLYFYWYRQILGQKVEFLVSFYNNEISEKSEIFDDQFSVERPDGSNFTLKIRSTKLEDSAMYFCASSEKRNGYTFGSGTRLTVV.

This chain connects TRBV7-2 to TRBJ1-2, with a weak D call TRBD1 (5 bases). Trimming left V 3 bases short and J 3 bases short, with 11 bases between. The CDR3 covers 14 residues. Germline V gives CDR1 SGHTA, CDR2 FQGNSA. The CDR3 sequence: CASSLEVGDYGYTF. The CDR3 nucleotides read TGTGCCAGCAGCTTGGAGGTGGGGGACTATGGCTACACCTTC. Full variable domain (missing parts from reference TRBV7-2 and TRBJ1-2): GAGVSQSPSNKVTEKGKDVELRCDPISGHTALYWYRQSLGQGLEFLIYFQGNSAPDKSGLPSDRFSAERTGGSVSTLTIQRTQQEDSAVYLCASSLEVGDYGYTFGSGTRLTVV.

In DNA, the CDR3 is TGTGCCAGCAGCAAAGAGGCCAGCCAAGAGACCCAGTACTTC. Its translation is CASSKEASQETQYF. The chain joins TRBV21-1 to TRBJ2-5. TRBV21-1 is marked as a pseudogene. The CDR3 length is 14 residues.

Only a few counts were recorded for this clone. J is TRBJ1-1 and V is TRBV18; D might be TRBD1 (5 bases). The germline V gene has CDR1 KGHSH and CDR2 LQKENI. The CDR3 consists of 14 residues. V was clipped by 3 bases and J by 5 bases, with 13 bases between them. CDR3 protein: CASSPETGGTEAFF. The CDR3 bases are TGTGCCAGCTCACCCGAAACAGGTGGGACTGAAGCTTTCTTT.

This clone was seen just once. The V call is TRBV6-5, the J call TRBJ2-7; D is undetermined. CDR1 MNHEY and CDR2 SVGAGI come from the germline V gene. V lost 6 bases and J lost 4, with 7 bases in between. This CDR3 has 11 amino acids. The CDR3 sequence: CASSLEYEQYF. Here the CDR3 DNA reads TGTGCCAGCAGCCTAGAGTACGAGCAGTACTTC.

The rearrangement joins TRBV6-4 to TRBJ2-3; 8 bases are shared with TRBD2. This CDR3 is 16 amino acids long. The ends lost 5 bases at V and 2 bases at J; junction bases unmatched: 9. Looked up from germline, CDR1 is MRHNA and CDR2 is SNTAGT. DNA of the CDR3: TGTGCCAGCAGTAAAACCGGGACTAGGACCACAGATACGCAGTATTTT. The encoded protein is CASSKTGTRTTDTQYF.

The V call is TRBV5-1, the J call TRBJ2-1; TRBD2 agrees at 10 bases. The CDR3 loop spans 15 amino acids. CDR1 is SGHRS, CDR2 YFSETQ, per germline. Trimming took 4 bases from V and 6 from J; bases not matched to a gene: 7. The CDR3 coding sequence is TGCGCCAGCAGCAACCTAGCGGGAGTCGCCAATGAGCAGTTCTTC. Translated: CASSNLAGVANEQFF.

This clone was counted between two and nine times. One end of the junction varies from germline; a read error may be responsible. V is TRBV27 and J is TRBJ2-1; D possibly corresponds to TRBD1 (5 bases). CDR1 is MNHEY, CDR2 SMNVEV, per germline (reference sequence). This CDR3 has 12 residues. The CDR3, as DNA: TGTGCGAGCAGGGTCGGATACAATGAGCAGTTCTTC. Translating gives CASRVGYNEQFF.

The CDR3 loop is CASSPTDAALGEQYF. For the CDR3, the DNA is TGTGCCAGCTCACCGACGGACGCTGCACTGGGGGAGCAGTACTTC. V gene TRBV18 combines with J gene TRBJ2-7; unclear D gene. CDR3 length equals 15 residues. Germline V gene lookup returns CDR1 KGHSH and CDR2 LQKENI. V lost 3 bases, J lost 7 bases, and 19 bases lay in between.